The next 10 T cell receptor beta chains were all read from a single sample in a study of T cells in Graves' hyperthyroidism and ophthalmopathy. Amplification targeted TCR beta CDR3 regions from RNA transcripts. RT-PCR in the first round (using the HTBI primer set) targeted the TCR CDR3. MiXCR, applied by TCRdb to the multiplex PCR reads, yields one record per CDR3 protein. Altogether roughly 740,000 distinct CDR3 sequences are present, 16% being singletons, with the ten largest covering 8.4%. The sample was blood. These receptors originate from a young man with Graves' hyperthyroidism.

This clonotype was picked up a small number of times. J is TRBJ2-7 and V is TRBV25-1; the D gene is possibly TRBD1 (5 bases). Germline V gene lookup returns CDR1 MGHDK and CDR2 SYGVNS. The CDR3 loop spans 14 amino acids. V lost 7 bases and J lost 4, with 17 bases in between. CDR3 loop: CASNSGSRAYEQYF. The CDR3 nucleotides read TGTGCCAGCAATTCAGGTAGCAGGGCTTACGAGCAGTACTTC.

This clonotype was observed many times. The CDR3: CASSPGREQYF. In DNA, the CDR3 is TGTGCCAGCAGCCCAGGGCGGGAGCAGTACTTC. The J gene is TRBJ2-7, the V gene TRBV6-1, with a possible D match to TRBD1 (5 bases). Germline values: CDR1 MNHNS, CDR2 SASEGT. The CDR3 is 11 residues long. Trimming removed 6 bases from V and 7 bases from J, with 10 bases in between.

The V and J genes are TRBV12-5 and TRBJ1-1, with TRBD1 matching over 8 bases. Germline-derived CDR1 and CDR2 are LGHNT and FRNRAP. The CDR3 is made up of 15 amino acids. Trimming took 2 bases from V and 3 from J; bases not matched to a gene: 5. CDR3 region: CASGLNRGSDTEAFF. In DNA form, the CDR3 reads TGTGCTAGTGGTTTGAACAGGGGGTCTGACACTGAAGCTTTCTTT.

This clonotype has just a few counts. The chain has TRBV6-2 or TRBV6-3 and TRBJ2-5; 14 bases match TRBD2. The CDR3 contains 15 residues. Germline-derived CDR1 and CDR2 are MNHEY and SVGEGT. The V segment lost 8 bases and the J segment 6 bases; nucleotides outside the gene matches: 8. The CDR3 spells CASLFGTSGRKTQYF. Written as DNA, the CDR3 is TGTGCCAGCTTATTCGGGACTAGCGGGAGAAAGACCCAGTACTTC.

This clonotype showed up just a few times. V gene TRBV4-1 combines with J gene TRBJ2-3; D not resolved. Trimming stripped 0 bases from V and 3 bases from J, with 7 bases between. There are 14 residues in the CDR3. Germline V lookup: CDR1 MGHRA, CDR2 YSYEKL. CDR3 nucleotides: TGCGCCAGCAGCCAAGATCAGTGGACAGATACGCAGTATTTT. Translated: CASSQDQWTDTQYF.

This clonotype has a count of ten or more. J is TRBJ1-1 and V is TRBV18, with D hard to call. Germline-derived CDR1 and CDR2 are KGHSH and LQKENI. The CDR3 runs 13 residues. V dropped 4 bases and J dropped 5 bases, with 11 bases sitting between them. The CDR3 bases are TGTGCCAGCTCACTTGGACCTGGGACTGAAGCTTTCTTT. Amino acid sequence: CASSLGPGTEAFF.

At least ten counts were recorded for this clonotype. This chain links TRBV25-1 with TRBJ2-7; D unclear. The germline V and J ends were trimmed by 2 bases and 2 bases, with 10 bases remaining between them. Germline assignment: CDR1 MGHDK and CDR2 SYGVNS. This CDR3 has 14 amino acids. This CDR3 is CASSEGSGPYEQYF. CDR3 in DNA: TGTGCCAGCAGTGAAGGGTCCGGACCCTACGAGCAGTACTTC.

The chain employs TRBV7-2 and TRBJ2-7; tentatively, D is TRBD1 or TRBD2 (5 bases each). The V end lost 2 bases, the J end lost 9 bases, and 8 bases lay between the germline ends. The CDR3 extends over 11 amino acids. Germline V CDR1 and CDR2: SGHTA, FQGNSA. CDR3 sequence: CASSLYGGQYF. CDR3 bases: TGTGCCAGCAGCTTATATGGGGGGCAGTACTTC.

This clonotype was recorded a few times. The chain joins TRBV15 to TRBJ1-1, with D uncertain. Germline V gene sequence: CDR1 LNHNV, CDR2 YYDKDF (reference sequence). CDR3 length equals 14 residues. V lost 2 bases and J lost 1, with 8 bases in between. The CDR3 region is CATSRHPTNTEAFF. In DNA form, the CDR3 reads TGTGCCACCAGCAGACACCCAACGAACACTGAAGCTTTCTTT.

J is TRBJ2-3 and V is TRBV5-1; D perhaps matches TRBD2 (6 bases). The CDR3 length is 16 residues. Germline lookup yields CDR1 SGHRS and CDR2 YFSETQ. Trimming shortened V by 0 bases and J by 3 bases, and 14 bases separated the two germline ends. The CDR3 loop reads CASSLAPGSGTDTQYF. Written as DNA, the CDR3 is TGCGCCAGCAGCTTGGCACCCGGGAGCGGTACAGATACGCAGTATTTT.